The 31 T cell receptor beta chains in this list originate from one sample, sequenced in a study of PD-1 blockade in classical Hodgkin lymphoma. Sequenced by immunoSEQ multiplex PCR; TCRdb stores in-frame clones only, minus some. The sample has tens of thousands of clones; just over 65% are singletons. As to time point: cycle 4 day 1 (C4D1), after six to seven weeks of nivolumab. Each patient experienced a relapse that followed autologous stem cell transplantation, and brentuximab vedotin exposure varied. This specimen consisted of peripheral blood mononuclear cells (PBMCs), obtained before the fourth cycle of nivolumab. These receptors came from a human donor with classical Hodgkin lymphoma.

V gene TRBV6-5 combines with J gene TRBJ1-1; D gene unclear. Germline V gene data show CDR1 as MNHEY and CDR2 as SVGAGI. The ends were cut back, 2 bases at V and 2 bases at J, with 6 bases in the middle. CDR3 size: 13 residues. The CDR3 here is CASSYDQNTEAFF. Written as DNA, the CDR3 is TGTGCCAGCAGTTACGACCAAAACACTGAAGCTTTCTTT.

At least ten counts were recorded for this clone. V and J are TRBV15 and TRBJ2-1; 7 bases are a match to TRBD2. V lost 9 bases to trimming and J lost 0 bases; unmatched junction nucleotides: 8. CDR1 LNHNV and CDR2 YYDKDF come from the germline V gene (reference sequence). This CDR3 is built from 15 residues. The CDR3 is CATGGDGSSYNEQFF. In nucleotides, the CDR3 is TGTGCCACTGGGGGGGACGGAAGCTCCTACAATGAGCAGTTCTTC.

The V gene is TRBV7-9, the J gene TRBJ2-5, with unresolved D. This CDR3 spans 14 amino acids. The germline CDR1 and CDR2 sequences are SEHNR and FQNEAQ (reference sequence). The germline V and J ends were trimmed by 5 bases and 1 base, with 11 bases remaining between them. CDR3 in DNA: TGTGCCAGCAGCCCCGACGTCATCCAAGAGACCCAGTACTTC. Protein: CASSPDVIQETQYF.

This clone was found once. The chain has TRBV6-5 and TRBJ2-5; D perhaps matches TRBD1 (5 bases). The CDR3 has 15 amino acids. V was clipped by 4 bases and J by 9 bases, with 21 bases between them. The V gene's germline CDR1 is MNHEY and CDR2 SVGAGI. CDR3 DNA sequence: TGTGCCAGCAGTTGGAAGGACACCGCCGTTGGGTCCCAGTACTTC. It encodes CASSWKDTAVGSQYF.

This rearrangement joins TRBV6-1 to TRBJ2-2; weak D call: TRBD2 (5 bases). The CDR3 has 16 amino acids. The V and J ends lost 3 bases and 7 bases respectively, with 18 bases between them. CDR1 and CDR2 (germline): MNHNS, SASEGT. The CDR3 region is CASSDPTTGSGGELFF. Written as DNA, the CDR3 is TGTGCCAGCAGTGATCCCACGACGGGGTCTGGCGGGGAGCTGTTTTTT.

V usage is TRBV18 and J usage is TRBJ1-4; D is unresolved. Between the trimmed V and J ends, which lost 3 bases and 5 bases, there was a span of 10 bases. The CDR3 has 14 residues. Germline assignment: CDR1 KGHSH and CDR2 LQKENI. The CDR3 DNA reads TGTGCCAGCTCACCGACACAGCCCAATGAAAAACTGTTTTTT. Residues: CASSPTQPNEKLFF.

The rearrangement joins TRBV19 to TRBJ1-2, with D uncertain. In germline, CDR1 is LNHDA, CDR2 SQIVND (reference sequence). The CDR3 has 13 residues. V was cut by 8 bases and J by 4 bases, with 14 bases left in between. In nucleotides, the CDR3 is TGTGCCAGTCGCGGAGGGTCTATCTATGGCTACACCTTC. Protein: CASRGGSIYGYTF.

This chain connects TRBV5-4 to TRBJ2-2; 8 bases map to TRBD2. J was trimmed by 8 bases and V by 5 bases; bases with no gene match: 11. Germline loops: CDR1 SGHNT, CDR2 YYREEE (reference sequence). The CDR3 has 15 amino acids. The CDR3 loop is CASSFPGTSVGELFF. Written as DNA, the CDR3 is TGTGCCAGCAGTTTTCCCGGGACTAGTGTTGGGGAGCTGTTTTTT.

The chain combines TRBV5-1 with TRBJ1-2; no clear D gene. Germline V gene lookup returns CDR1 SGHRS and CDR2 YFSETQ. CDR3 size: 14 residues. V was shortened by 0 bases and J by 5 bases, with 11 bases between the two germline ends. In DNA, the CDR3 is TGCGCCAGCAGCTTGGTTGGGGTTGGGTATGGCTACACCTTC. Protein sequence: CASSLVGVGYGYTF.

The genes are TRBV21-1 and TRBJ2-7; the table's D call of TRBD1 was not tested on the DNA. TRBV21-1 is a pseudogene segment. This CDR3 contains 16 residues. CDR3 bases: TGTGCCAGCAGCTCCCTGGGGGACAGGTTCAAGAACGAGCAGTACTTC. Its translation is CASSSLGDRFKNEQYF.

The genes are TRBV14 and TRBJ2-3; TRBD2 matches 11 bases. The length of the CDR3 is 16 residues. V dropped 4 bases and J dropped 3; count of bases not matched to a gene: 6. Per the germline V gene, CDR1 is SGHDN and CDR2 is FVKESK. CDR3 DNA sequence: TGTGCCAGCAGCCCTTGGACTAGCGGGTGGACAGATACGCAGTATTTT. This gives the protein CASSPWTSGWTDTQYF.

This clone has a single count. J is TRBJ2-3 and V is TRBV27; 10 bases align to TRBD1. The CDR3 consists of 17 residues. Germline V lookup: CDR1 MNHEY, CDR2 SMNVEV (reference sequence). Trimming cost V 0 bases and J 5 bases; bases outside gene matches: 8. This CDR3 is CASSLSIRDRGGDTQYF. The CDR3 coding sequence is TGTGCCAGCAGTTTATCGATCCGGGACAGGGGCGGAGATACGCAGTATTTT.

The rearrangement uses TRBV5-1 and TRBJ2-6, with D perhaps matching TRBD1 (5 bases). V lost 2 bases and J lost 1, with 7 bases in between. Germline V gene data show CDR1 as SGHRS and CDR2 as YFSETQ. The CDR3 is made up of 15 amino acids. The CDR3 protein is CASSFQGSGANVLTF. CDR3 coding DNA: TGCGCCAGCAGCTTCCAGGGATCTGGGGCCAACGTCCTGACTTTC.

This chain uses TRBV11-2 with TRBJ2-7, with D possibly being TRBD2 (6 bases). The CDR3 length is 14 residues. Germline loops: CDR1 SGHAT, CDR2 FQNNGV. Between the trimmed V and J ends, which lost 1 base and 5 bases, there was a span of 12 bases. The CDR3 here is CASSLGGRRDEQYF. Written as DNA, the CDR3 is TGTGCCAGCAGCTTAGGAGGGAGGCGGGACGAGCAGTACTTC.

The chain carries TRBV28 and TRBJ2-1; 15 bases agree with TRBD2. The CDR3 runs to 17 residues. Trimming took 6 bases from V and 7 from J; bases not matched to a gene: 10. CDR1 and CDR2 (germline): MDHEN, SYDVKM. Here the CDR3 reads CASSRRTSGRAGNEQFF. In DNA form, the CDR3 reads TGTGCCAGCAGCCGTAGGACTAGCGGGAGGGCAGGGAATGAGCAGTTCTTC. Drawing the rest from reference TRBV28 and TRBJ2-1, the complete variable domain is DVKVTQSSRYLVKRTGEKVFLECVQDMDHENMFWYRQDPGLGLRLIYFSYDVKMKEKGDIPEGYSVSREKKERFSLILESASTNQTSMYLCASSRRTSGRAGNEQFFGPGTRLTVL.

The chain carries TRBV15 and TRBJ1-5, with D maybe TRBD1 (6 bases). Deletions cut 5 bases from V and 6 bases from J, with 11 bases between. In germline, CDR1 is LNHNV, CDR2 YYDKDF (reference sequence). The CDR3 totals 13 residues. The CDR3 region has the DNA TGTGCCACCAGCCTAGCAGGGGCTCAGCCCCAGCATTTT. Translation gives CATSLAGAQPQHF.

This chain connects TRBV5-6 to TRBJ2-7; 14 nucleotides line up with TRBD2. This CDR3 region has 17 residues. Trimming removed 0 bases from V and 3 bases from J; junction bases left unmatched: 5. Germline CDR1 SGHDT, CDR2 YYEEEE. The CDR3 DNA is TGTGCCAGCAGCTTGGCGCGGACTAGCGGGAGGTTCTACGAGCAGTACTTC. This encodes CASSLARTSGRFYEQYF.

This sequence joins TRBV7-2 and TRBJ1-3; 9 bases fit TRBD1. The CDR3 runs to 17 residues. V was clipped by 5 bases and J by 10 bases; unmatched bases: 18. Germline loops: CDR1 SGHTA, CDR2 FQGNSA. CDR3 DNA: TGTGCCAGCAGCCTTCCGGGACAGGGAATCCCTATGCTGACCATATATTTT. This gives the protein CASSLPGQGIPMLTIYF.

The chain has TRBV7-2 and TRBJ1-2; D call uncertain. The CDR3 loop spans 13 amino acids. The germline V gene has CDR1 SGHTA and CDR2 FQGNSA. Deletions cut 5 bases from V and 4 bases from J, with 11 bases between. The CDR3 loop is CASSPLGSYGYTF. CDR3 DNA sequence: TGTGCCAGCAGCCCGTTGGGAAGCTATGGCTACACCTTC. The full variable domain, its missing parts supplied by reference TRBV7-2 and TRBJ1-2, is GAGVSQSPSNKVTEKGKDVELRCDPISGHTALYWYRQSLGQGLEFLIYFQGNSAPDKSGLPSDRFSAERTGGSVSTLTIQRTQQEDSAVYLCASSPLGSYGYTFGSGTRLTVV.

This chain connects TRBV7-3 to TRBJ1-2; D is unresolved. V gave up 8 bases and J gave up 4 bases, with 17 bases separating them. The length of the CDR3 is 14 residues. Germline assignment: CDR1 SGHTA and CDR2 FQGTGA. The CDR3 region has the DNA TGTGCCAGCGGGGATCCCGGAGATCTCTATGGCTACACCTTC. Amino acid sequence: CASGDPGDLYGYTF.

Concerning this clone: Within the sample, other DNA sequences also encode this same CDR3. Here the CDR3 reads CASSQDWAGTSGTDTQYF. CDR3 in DNA: TGTGCCAGCAGCCAAGATTGGGCAGGGACTAGCGGGACAGATACGCAGTATTTT. The chain couples TRBV4-2 to TRBJ2-3; 12 nucleotides align to TRBD2. There are 18 residues in the CDR3. The V gene end was trimmed by 0 bases and the J gene end by 3 bases; junction bases not matched to a gene: 7. Per the germline V gene, CDR1 is LGHNA and CDR2 is YNFKEQ.

J is TRBJ2-7 and V is TRBV6-1; no definite D call. Germline V gives CDR1 MNHNS, CDR2 SASEGT. V lost 4 bases and J 6 bases, leaving 10 bases between the germline ends. The CDR3 length is 12 residues. The CDR3, as DNA: TGTGCCAGCAGTGGGGCAGTTGGCGAGCAGTACTTC. Translation: CASSGAVGEQYF.

The rearrangement links TRBV15 to TRBJ1-5, with D possibly TRBD1 on 5 matching bases. From germline, CDR1 is LNHNV and CDR2 YYDKDF (reference sequence). With 1 base removed from V and 0 bases from J, the gap between germline ends came to 16 bases. CDR3 length: 18 amino acids. The CDR3 sequence: CATSRGQRTGFSNQPQHF. As DNA, the CDR3 is TGTGCCACCAGCAGAGGCCAGAGAACAGGATTTAGCAATCAGCCCCAGCATTTT.

The chain employs TRBV5-8 and TRBJ2-3, with TRBD1 as a possible D gene (5 bases). Germline-derived CDR1 and CDR2 are SGHTS and YDEGEE. Trimming stripped 4 bases from V and 3 bases from J, with 18 bases between. The CDR3 runs to 16 residues. Here the CDR3 reads CASSLDLSGATDTQYF. The CDR3 DNA reads as TGTGCCAGCAGCCTGGACCTATCTGGGGCTACAGATACGCAGTATTTT. Based on the CDR3 plus reference TRBV5-8 and TRBJ2-3, the full variable domain is EAGVTQSPTHLIKTRGQQATLRCSPISGHTSVYWYQQALGLGLQFLLWYDEGEERNRGNFPPRFSGRQFPNYSSELNVNALELEDSALYLCASSLDLSGATDTQYFGPGTRLTVL.

The chain combines TRBV28 with TRBJ2-7, with a possible D match to TRBD1 (6 bases). The CDR3 is made up of 12 amino acids. CDR1 MDHEN and CDR2 SYDVKM come from the germline V gene. The germline V and J ends were trimmed by 6 bases and 1 base, with 7 bases remaining between them. The CDR3 bases are TGTGCCAGCAGAGGACAGTCCTACGAGCAGTACTTC. The encoded protein is CASRGQSYEQYF.

The chain has TRBV27 and TRBJ2-7; 7 bases line up with TRBD2. Looked up from germline, CDR1 is MNHEY and CDR2 is SMNVEV (reference sequence). This CDR3 has 13 residues. The V segment lost 2 bases and the J segment 4 bases; nucleotides outside the gene matches: 2. The CDR3 here is CASSLKRGYEQYF. The CDR3 DNA sequence: TGTGCCAGCAGTTTAAAGCGGGGATACGAGCAGTACTTC.

This clone was seen a handful of times. The same CDR3 arises from other DNA sequences in this sample as well. The chain is built from TRBV7-6 and TRBJ2-5; perhaps TRBD2 as D (6 bases). CDR1 is SGHVS and CDR2 is FNYEAQ in the germline V gene. The CDR3 consists of 14 residues. The ends were cut back, 5 bases at V and 5 bases at J, with 15 bases in the middle. In nucleotides, the CDR3 is TGTGCCAGCAGCCCCGGGACTGGGGGGGAGACCCAGTACTTC. The encoded protein is CASSPGTGGETQYF.

This clone appeared many times. This rearrangement joins TRBV30 to TRBJ2-1, with a tentative D call TRBD1 (5 bases). The CDR3 is made up of 13 amino acids. Germline-derived CDR1 and CDR2 are GTSNPN and SVGIG (reference sequence). Trimming left V 2 bases short and J 4 bases short, with 9 bases between. The CDR3 protein is CAWSRDSYNEQFF. The CDR3 DNA reads as TGTGCCTGGAGTAGAGACAGTTACAATGAGCAGTTCTTC.

This clone is labeled medium-sized. The CDR3 reads CASSLAMEVYGYTF. The CDR3 DNA is TGTGCCAGCAGCTTGGCGATGGAGGTTTATGGCTACACCTTC. This chain links TRBV5-5 with TRBJ1-2; D unresolved. Trimming took off 0 bases at V and 5 bases at J, with 11 bases between the two ends. This CDR3 has 14 amino acids. Germline V gene sequence: CDR1 SGHKS, CDR2 YYEKEE (reference sequence).

This chain links TRBV6-5 with TRBJ2-7, with 9 bases lining up with TRBD2. Germline lookup yields CDR1 MNHEY and CDR2 SVGAGI. This CDR3 spans 13 amino acids. Losses at the gene ends were 7 bases for V and 2 bases for J; bases not matched to a gene: 3. This CDR3 is CASTAGGAYEQYF. CDR3 in DNA: TGTGCCAGCACCGCGGGGGGGGCCTACGAGCAGTACTTC.

This chain connects TRBV7-2 to TRBJ1-2, with 8 bases aligning to TRBD1. Germline CDR1 is SGHTA and CDR2 is FQGNSA. The CDR3 runs to 14 residues. V lost 5 bases to trimming and J lost 7 bases; unmatched junction nucleotides: 9. CDR3 nucleotides: TGTGCCAGCAGCCACCGACAGGGGATGGGTGGCTACACCTTC. Protein sequence: CASSHRQGMGGYTF.